The 26 T cell receptor beta chains listed next were all sequenced from one sample in a study of cytomegalovirus exposure and HLA in healthy donors (dated by TCRdb to 2016 to 2017). Library creation used the immunoSEQ multiplex PCR assay. A mixture of 60 forward primers for TCR Vbeta segments and 13 reverse primers for TCR Jbeta segments was used in the multiplex PCR. In its TCRdb copy, this immuneACCESS table keeps in-frame sequences only and misses some clones. Where compared with another copy, unresolved V genes explain less than half of these, and the others have no known cause. The sample table holds fewer than 250,000 clones, of which 70% to 75% were seen once. The ten biggest clones cover about 3% of the sample. Source material: PBMCs. Receptors were obtained from a woman in her thirties in good health and CMV-seropositive.

V is TRBV5-1 and J is TRBJ2-5, with D tentatively TRBD2 (5 bases). Germline CDR1 SGHRS, CDR2 YFSETQ. The V end lost 0 bases, the J end lost 3 bases, and 12 bases lay between the germline ends. This CDR3 region has 15 residues. CDR3 region: CASSLVVGSEETQYF. The CDR3, as DNA: TGCGCCAGCAGCTTGGTAGTGGGGAGCGAAGAGACCCAGTACTTC.

The CDR3 region has the DNA TGCGCCAGCAGCCCGGGACAGCCAGACTATAGCAATCAGCCCCAGCATTTT. It specifies CASSPGQPDYSNQPQHF. The chain has TRBV5-1 and TRBJ1-5, with 7 bases fitting TRBD1. CDR3 length: 17 residues. Per germline, CDR1 SGHRS and CDR2 YFSETQ. The trim removed 4 bases at V and 0 bases at J, leaving 10 bases unmatched.

This clone has more than one count but fewer than ten. J is TRBJ2-5 and V is TRBV2, with D tentatively TRBD2 (7 bases). Germline CDR1 SNHLY, CDR2 FYNNEI. The CDR3 loop spans 13 amino acids. Between the trimmed V and J ends, which lost 6 bases and 5 bases, there was a span of 13 bases. In DNA, the CDR3 is TGTGCCAGCAGCGGGGGGCGCAGTGAGACCCAGTACTTC. Translated, it gives CASSGGRSETQYF.

This clone has more than one count but fewer than ten. V and J are TRBV19 and TRBJ2-7; TRBD2 agrees at 10 bases. CDR1 and CDR2 (germline): LNHDA, SQIVND (reference sequence). This CDR3 region has 15 residues. The V segment lost 5 bases and the J segment 2 bases; nucleotides outside the gene matches: 6. DNA for the CDR3: TGTGCCAGTAGTGCCGGGACTAGCGTTACCTACGAGCAGTACTTC. Amino acids: CASSAGTSVTYEQYF.

The rearrangement joins TRBV7-9 to TRBJ2-3; D unresolved. The V and J ends lost 2 bases and 10 bases respectively, with 13 bases between them. The CDR3 sequence is 13 residues long. Germline CDR1 is SEHNR and CDR2 is FQNEAQ (reference sequence). The CDR3, as DNA: TGTGCCAGCAGCTTAAGCAGCCCCGAGGCGCAGTATTTT. Residues: CASSLSSPEAQYF.

Only a few counts were recorded for this clone. J is TRBJ2-1 and V is TRBV6-1; TRBD2 aligns across 11 bases. Germline V gene lookup returns CDR1 MNHNS and CDR2 SASEGT. V lost 3 bases and J lost 4; bases outside the gene matches: 8. CDR3 size: 17 residues. DNA for the CDR3: TGTGCCAGCAGTGATTTGCGGGGACTAGCGGAGTACAATGAGCAGTTCTTC. Protein: CASSDLRGLAEYNEQFF.

The chain uses TRBV28 and TRBJ2-3, with D perhaps TRBD1 (6 bases). The CDR3 extends over 15 amino acids. Looked up from germline, CDR1 is MDHEN and CDR2 is SYDVKM. Trimming shortened V by 3 bases and J by 2 bases, and 12 bases separated the two germline ends. For the CDR3, the DNA is TGTGCCAGCAGTTTCCCGCAGGGACACACAGATACGCAGTATTTT. The encoded protein is CASSFPQGHTDTQYF.

V and J are TRBV27 and TRBJ2-1, with 7 bases fitting TRBD2. V was clipped by 4 bases and J by 1 base; unmatched bases: 4. The CDR3 sequence is 15 residues long. CDR1 and CDR2 (germline): MNHEY, SMNVEV (reference sequence). The CDR3 loop reads CASSSAGPSYNEQFF. DNA for the CDR3: TGTGCCAGCAGTTCAGCGGGGCCTTCCTACAATGAGCAGTTCTTC.

The chain employs TRBV7-9 and TRBJ2-5; 8 nucleotides agree with TRBD2. Germline lookup yields CDR1 SEHNR and CDR2 FQNEAQ (reference sequence). Trimming at V came to 5 bases and at J to 7 bases, leaving 12 bases not matched to a gene. This CDR3 has 15 amino acids. The CDR3 is CASSLESSGLWTQYF. The CDR3 nucleotides read TGTGCCAGCAGCCTTGAATCTAGCGGGCTTTGGACCCAGTACTTC.

This chain links TRBV9 with TRBJ1-3; 11 bases are a match to TRBD1. Germline V gene sequence: CDR1 SGDLS, CDR2 YYNGEE. The CDR3 has 17 amino acids. With V trimmed by 4 bases and J by 7 bases, 13 bases remained unmatched. The CDR3 protein is CASSTRDRGKFGNTIYF. The CDR3 DNA reads TGTGCCAGCAGCACGCGGGACAGGGGGAAATTTGGGAACACCATATATTTT.

J is TRBJ2-3 and V is TRBV6-5, with a weak D call TRBD2 (5 bases). The length of the CDR3 is 14 residues. V gave up 5 bases and J gave up 5 bases, with 14 bases separating them. Germline CDR1 and CDR2: MNHEY and SVGAGI. The CDR3: CASSQAAGRDTQYF. The CDR3 DNA reads TGTGCCAGCAGTCAAGCCGCGGGTAGAGATACGCAGTATTTT.

On this clone itself: Other nucleotide sequences in the sample specify the same CDR3. The genes are TRBV27 and TRBJ1-1; 7 bases are a match to TRBD1. The CDR3 extends over 13 amino acids. Per germline, CDR1 MNHEY and CDR2 SMNVEV (reference sequence). V trimming: 2 bases; J trimming: 4 bases; junction bases outside the gene matches: 1. CDR3 residues: CASSLPGGTEAFF. The DNA of the CDR3 is TGTGCCAGCAGTTTACCAGGGGGCACTGAAGCTTTCTTT.

The rearrangement uses TRBV28 and TRBJ2-7; D perhaps matches TRBD1 (5 bases). This CDR3 is built from 15 residues. Trimming pared 6 bases from V and 5 bases from J, leaving 20 bases between. Germline CDR1 is MDHEN and CDR2 is SYDVKM. The CDR3 reads CASSLPPGKGNEQYF. CDR3 nucleotide sequence: TGTGCCAGCAGCCTACCCCCAGGGAAAGGAAACGAGCAGTACTTC.

This clone was seen only once. A junction boundary mismatches the germline segment, possibly from a read error. The chain couples TRBV5-1 to TRBJ2-7, with 12 bases aligning to TRBD2. Germline-derived CDR1 and CDR2 are SGHRS and YFSETQ. The CDR3 sequence is 15 residues long. For the CDR3, the DNA is TGCGCCAGCAGCTTGGCCACTAGCGGGAGGTCCGAGCAGTGCTTC. Protein product: CASSLATSGRSEQCF.

The CDR3 loop is CASSLVQGAMAEAFF. The CDR3 DNA follows: TGTGCCAGCAGCTTAGTCCAGGGGGCTATGGCTGAAGCTTTCTTT. The chain is built from TRBV11-3 and TRBJ1-1; 8 bases match TRBD1. CDR1 and CDR2 (germline): SGHNT, YENEEA. V shed 1 base, J shed 6 bases, and the junction held 7 bases outside the gene matches. CDR3 length: 15 amino acids.

This clone was counted between two and nine times. J is TRBJ2-5 and V is TRBV7-8; 8 positions agree with TRBD1. Germline CDR1 reads SGHVS; CDR2 reads FQNEAQ. CDR3 size: 16 residues. The trim removed 5 bases at V and 4 bases at J, leaving 12 bases unmatched. CDR3 residues: CASSERTGQGGETQYF. The CDR3 nucleotides read TGTGCCAGCAGCGAACGGACAGGGCAGGGTGGAGAGACCCAGTACTTC.

J is TRBJ1-3 and V is TRBV7-6, with D perhaps TRBD1 (5 bases). V was trimmed by 3 bases and J by 2 bases, leaving 8 bases between them. This CDR3 has 14 residues. CDR1 SGHVS and CDR2 FNYEAQ come from the germline V gene. This CDR3 is CASSLAGTGNTIYF. The CDR3 region has the DNA TGTGCCAGCAGCTTGGCAGGGACTGGAAACACCATATATTTT.

The chain uses TRBV9 and TRBJ2-7; D remains ambiguous. The CDR3 has 15 amino acids. Trimming shortened V by 0 bases and J by 3 bases, and 13 bases separated the two germline ends. CDR1 is SGDLS, CDR2 YYNGEE, per germline. The CDR3 spells CASSVDFRQSYEQYF. In DNA form, the CDR3 reads TGTGCCAGCAGCGTAGATTTCAGGCAGAGCTACGAGCAGTACTTC.

The chain uses TRBV16 and TRBJ2-1; tentatively, D is TRBD1 (6 bases). V was shortened by 4 bases and J by 6 bases, with 16 bases between the two germline ends. Germline CDR1 reads KGHSY; CDR2 reads FQNENV. There are 15 residues in the CDR3. The CDR3 nucleotides are TGTGCCAGCAGCCCCGGATCCAAAGGGGGCAATGAGCAGTTCTTC. Translated, it gives CASSPGSKGGNEQFF.

The V and J genes are TRBV11-2 and TRBJ2-5; 7 nucleotides align to TRBD1. The CDR3 runs to 14 residues. Trimming removed 5 bases from V and 2 bases from J; junction bases left unmatched: 5. In germline, CDR1 is SGHAT, CDR2 FQNNGV. DNA of the CDR3: TGTGCCAGCAGCCCGACAGGGCCTCAAGAGACCCAGTACTTC. Translation gives CASSPTGPQETQYF. The full variable domain, rest sourced from reference TRBV11-2 and TRBJ2-5, is EAGVAQSPRYKIIEKRQSVAFWCNPISGHATLYWYQQILGQGPKLLIQFQNNGVVDDSQLPKDRFSAERLKGVDSTLKIQPAKLEDSAVYLCASSPTGPQETQYFGPGTRLLVL.

This clone is medium-sized by share. The CDR3 sequence: CASGSGTTDTQYF. The CDR3 region has the DNA TGTGCCAGCGGTAGCGGGACCACAGATACGCAGTATTTT. The chain recombines TRBV6-4 with TRBJ2-3; 8 positions agree with TRBD2. CDR3 length: 13 residues. V lost 8 bases, J lost 2 bases, and 3 bases stayed unmatched. CDR1 and CDR2 from the germline V gene are MRHNA and SNTAGT.

A few counts support this clone. CDR3 in DNA: TGTGCCAGCACCCTGGACTCCTCCTATGGCTACACCTTC. As protein: CASTLDSSYGYTF. J is TRBJ1-2 and V is TRBV11-1; D remains ambiguous. Germline values: CDR1 SGHAT, CDR2 FQDESV (reference sequence). V lost 7 bases and J 4 bases, leaving 13 bases between the germline ends. The CDR3 has 13 amino acids.

This clone was observed a few times. The chain couples TRBV2 to TRBJ1-5; no clear D gene. The CDR3 contains 14 residues. V dropped 1 base and J dropped 2 bases, with 6 bases sitting between them. Germline V gene lookup returns CDR1 SNHLY and CDR2 FYNNEI. In DNA form, the CDR3 reads TGTGCCAGCAGTGAAGGCGGGGGCAATCAGCCCCAGCATTTT. Translating gives CASSEGGGNQPQHF.

The chain joins TRBV7-9 to TRBJ2-1; the match to TRBD2 covers 7 bases. V was pared by 8 bases and J by 7 bases, with 8 bases of the junction left unmatched. Germline-derived CDR1 and CDR2 are SEHNR and FQNEAQ (reference sequence). The CDR3 is 13 residues long. This CDR3 is CASATSNRNEQFF. Here the CDR3 DNA reads TGTGCCAGCGCGACTAGCAACAGGAATGAGCAGTTCTTC.

The chain joins TRBV5-4 to TRBJ2-5, with D tentatively TRBD1 (5 bases). Matching the DNA end better, TRBJ2-7 makes the J call doubtful. The CDR3 length is 14 residues. Germline V gene lookup returns CDR1 SGHNT and CDR2 YYREEE (reference sequence). The CDR3 reads CASSQGVGSYEQYF. DNA for the CDR3: TGTGCCAGCAGCCAGGGTGTGGGGTCCTACGAGCAGTACTTC.

The chain combines TRBV2 with TRBJ2-5, with D tentatively TRBD2 (6 bases). V was shortened by 8 bases and J by 5 bases, with 12 bases between the two germline ends. The CDR3 covers 12 residues. From germline, CDR1 is SNHLY and CDR2 FYNNEI. The CDR3 is CASGGVGETQYF. CDR3 nucleotide sequence: TGTGCCAGCGGAGGGGTCGGCGAGACCCAGTACTTC.